These T cell receptor beta chains were read from a single sample in a study of neoadjuvant anti-PD-1 for oral cavity cancer. Produced via immunoSEQ multiplex PCR; TCRdb's table is partial and in-frame only. The sample records about 62,000 clones, approximately 79% being singletons. Specimen: PBMCs, collected before nivolumab (anti-PD-1) treatment. The receptors come from a person aged 35 to 85 with oral cavity squamous cell carcinoma. Each CDR3 is given without its conserved first and last residue.

cdr3_aa,v_call,j_call
ASSYSASQPQH,TRBV6-6,TRBJ1-5
ASSSRQGHSSPLH,TRBV7-2,TRBJ1-6
ASSQVGEREGNQPQH,TRBV23-1,TRBJ1-5
ASRETEKLF,TRBV11-2,TRBJ1-4
AWCRPGTGSNQPQH,TRBV30,TRBJ1-5
ASSQVLGRTDSEQY,TRBV14,TRBJ2-7
ASSQDSSTNEKLF,TRBV4-1,TRBJ1-4
ASSDLTSGRDTGELF,TRBV10-1,TRBJ2-2
ASRTTSGINTGELF,TRBV5-4,TRBJ2-2
ASSTSRNLQETQY,TRBV6-6,TRBJ2-5
ASSYGRGELF,TRBV6-7,TRBJ2-2
ASLRGARTGELF,TRBV2,TRBJ2-2
ASNPGRPAHEQY,TRBV7-2,TRBJ2-7
ASSFGGFWNTEAF,TRBV5-4,TRBJ1-1
ASRGSAAYNSPLH,TRBV27,TRBJ1-6
AWEGTGDNQPQH,TRBV30,TRBJ1-5
ASSLSTGPATNEKLF,TRBV5-1,TRBJ1-4
ASSVGGQGGEQY,TRBV9,TRBJ2-7
ASGGTDNSPLH,TRBV5-1,TRBJ1-6
ASRPPTGFGNTIY,TRBV6-5,TRBJ1-3
ASSPLGRGQDTQY,TRBV14,TRBJ2-3
ASSYGAYYGYT,TRBV6-5,TRBJ1-2
ASSSPGLAGKSTDTQY,TRBV11-2,TRBJ2-3
ASRVPLSGRDEQY,TRBV6-1,TRBJ2-7
ASSQAGAPDTQY,TRBV14,TRBJ2-3
ASSVDISSGRGTGELF,TRBV9,TRBJ2-2
AWSVGGETQY,TRBV30,TRBJ2-5
ASSYSREPYGYT,TRBV6-6,TRBJ1-2
ASSSTSVGTGELF,TRBV19,TRBJ2-2
ASRQGQGLLITEAF,TRBV27,TRBJ1-1
ASRESGSGANVLT,TRBV2,TRBJ2-6